This T cell receptor (beta chain) originates from a study of cytomegalovirus exposure and HLA in healthy donors. As concerns this clone: Antigen unknown.

General study results and limits: Excluded: some indistinguishable V segments such as TRBV6-2 and TRBV6-3. Previous analysis showed most TCR beta V segments were productive about 87% or about 30% of the time. Within a later analysis, the majority of CMV-associated TCR beta chains appeared HLA-restricted.

PCR amplification relied on 60 Vbeta primers (plus 13 Jbeta primers). Profiling relied on immunoSEQ multiplex PCR, and the TCRdb table lists in-frame clones only, not all of them. The repertoire includes around 150,000 clones, around 83% of them detected once, and more than 2% sits in the top ten. Deletions cut 4 bases from V and 8 bases from J, with 15 bases between. Germline V lookup: CDR1 LGHNA, CDR2 YSLEER. The CDR3 is 14 residues long. The sequenced sample was PBMCs. This TCR came from a man between 18 and 29 years old in good health and CMV-seropositive. The V gene is TRBV4-3, the J gene TRBJ2-1; D possibly corresponds to TRBD2 (5 bases). This chain's CDR3 is CASSRGLSYDEQFF. The CDR3 DNA reads TGCGCCAGCAGCCGCGGACTGTCTTACGATGAGCAGTTCTTC.